The 9 T cell receptor beta chains listed next were all sequenced from one sample in a study of blood T cell repertoires in COVID-19. TCRdb's copy holds only in-frame clones and misses some; the assay was immunoSEQ multiplex PCR. The sample gives 130,000 to 150,000 clones, around 80% of which show up once; 5% is in the top ten. The sequenced sample was peripheral blood. These TCRs come from a woman between 50 and 59 years old with acute or convalescent COVID-19.

This CDR3 is CASSIQGSRELFF. CDR3 sequence (DNA): TGTGCCAGCAGTATACAGGGATCCCGGGAACTGTTTTTT. This chain connects TRBV27 to TRBJ1-4; TRBD1 is a possible D gene (6 bases). The germline CDR1 and CDR2 sequences are MNHEY and SMNVEV (reference sequence). The CDR3 extends over 13 amino acids. V dropped 5 bases and J dropped 12 bases, with 16 bases sitting between them.

The rearrangement joins TRBV13 to TRBJ2-1; 8 bases are a match to TRBD2. Germline V CDR1 and CDR2: PRHDT, FYEKMQ (reference sequence). After removal of 4 bases from V and 4 bases from J, the junction contained 18 bases not matched to a gene. This CDR3 contains 19 residues. The CDR3 DNA is TGTGCCAGCAGCTCCCCCCCCAGCGGGGGCCTCTCAAGGTACAATGAGCAGTTCTTC. Its translation is CASSSPPSGGLSRYNEQFF.

This chain uses TRBV5-1 with TRBJ1-3; 8 bases map to TRBD1. The germline CDR1 and CDR2 sequences are SGHRS and YFSETQ. CDR3 length: 15 amino acids. V was clipped by 8 bases and J by 0 bases; unmatched bases: 7. CDR3 amino acids: CASKEQGDSGNTIYF. CDR3 bases: TGCGCCAGTAAAGAACAGGGGGACTCTGGAAACACCATATATTTT.

The rearrangement joins TRBV5-1 to TRBJ2-3; D is uncertain. The CDR3 spans 13 residues. The germline V gene encodes CDR1 SGHRS and CDR2 YFSETQ. Trimming removed 4 bases at V and 6 bases at J, with 12 bases between. CDR3 amino acids: CASSPRARDTQYF. The CDR3 DNA reads TGCGCCAGCAGCCCCCGCGCGCGCGATACGCAGTATTTT.

The V call is TRBV3-1 (or the pseudogene TRBV3-2), the J call TRBJ1-1, with unresolved D. V dropped 3 bases and J dropped 1 base, with 9 bases sitting between them. CDR3 length: 14 amino acids. The germline gives CDR1 LGHDT, CDR2 YNNKEL (reference sequence). This CDR3 reads CASSQRVTNTEAFF. The CDR3 coding sequence is TGTGCCAGCAGCCAGAGAGTAACGAACACTGAAGCTTTCTTT.

The rearrangement joins TRBV7-8 to TRBJ2-3; tentatively, D is TRBD1 (6 bases). Germline values: CDR1 SGHVS, CDR2 FQNEAQ. The CDR3 has 12 residues. V was cut by 2 bases and J by 6 bases, with 6 bases left in between. CDR3 in amino acids: CASSLQGDTQYF. Written as DNA, the CDR3 is TGTGCCAGCAGCTTACAGGGGGATACGCAGTATTTT.

V gene TRBV4-2 combines with J gene TRBJ2-7, with 7 bases matching TRBD1. The CDR3 consists of 18 residues. CDR1 LGHNA and CDR2 YNFKEQ come from the germline V gene. The ends lost 0 bases at V and 2 bases at J; junction bases unmatched: 13. CDR3 nucleotides: TGTGCCAGCAGCCAAGATATTTCAGTAGGGACAGTCACCTACGAGCAGTACTTC. This codes for CASSQDISVGTVTYEQYF.

The chain links TRBV7-9 to TRBJ2-5; D ambiguous. This CDR3 comprises 12 residues. V dropped 5 bases and J dropped 5 bases, with 9 bases sitting between them. CDR1 SEHNR and CDR2 FQNEAQ come from the germline V gene (reference sequence). CDR3 loop: CASSPTRETQYF. In DNA, the CDR3 is TGTGCCAGCAGCCCTACCCGGGAGACCCAGTACTTC. Together with reference TRBV7-9 and TRBJ2-5, the CDR3 gives the full variable domain: DTGVSQNPRHKITKRGQNVTFRCDPISEHNRLYWYRQTLGQGPEFLTYFQNEAQLEKSRLLSDRFSAERPKGSFSTLEIQRTEQGDSAMYLCASSPTRETQYFGPGTRLLVL.

The chain is built from TRBV19 and TRBJ1-3, with TRBD1 as a possible D gene (6 bases). This CDR3 contains 16 residues. CDR1 and CDR2 (germline): LNHDA, SQIVND (reference sequence). V was shortened by 3 bases and J by 0 bases, with 12 bases between the two germline ends. The DNA for the CDR3 is TGTGCCAGTAGTATCCGGACAGCTTCCTCTGGAAACACCATATATTTT. This encodes CASSIRTASSGNTIYF.